This entry lists 24 T cell receptor beta chains sequenced from one sample in a study of cytomegalovirus exposure and HLA in healthy donors. It was with 60 Vbeta and 13 Jbeta primers that the PCR ran. The repertoire was sequenced with immunoSEQ multiplex PCR; TCRdb's copy has only in-frame clones and lacks some. In total, the table holds 200,000 to 250,000 clones. The sequenced sample was PBMCs. These receptors were taken from a woman aged 25-40 years in good health and CMV-seropositive.

The chain couples TRBV5-4 to TRBJ1-4, with 10 bases lining up with TRBD1. The CDR3 is 14 residues long. Germline V gives CDR1 SGHNT, CDR2 YYREEE (reference sequence). Germline trimming cut 4 bases from V and 6 bases from J; bases unmatched to any gene: 3. CDR3 sequence: CASSLTGGHEKLFF. DNA for the CDR3: TGTGCCAGCAGCCTGACAGGGGGCCATGAAAAACTGTTTTTT.

J is TRBJ1-1 and V is TRBV11-1; D possibly corresponds to TRBD1 (6 bases). The CDR3 covers 14 residues. V dropped 6 bases and J dropped 0 bases, with 11 bases sitting between them. Germline lookup yields CDR1 SGHAT and CDR2 FQDESV (reference sequence). The CDR3 protein is CASRPGQLNTEAFF. Here the CDR3 DNA reads TGTGCCAGCAGACCAGGACAGTTGAACACTGAAGCTTTCTTT.

The CDR3 nucleotides are TGCGCCAGCAGCTTATTCGCCGGGACAGCAAACACTGAAGCTTTCTTT. Translated: CASSLFAGTANTEAFF. This rearrangement joins TRBV5-1 to TRBJ1-1; TRBD1 matches 7 bases. This CDR3 has 16 residues. Germline values: CDR1 SGHRS, CDR2 YFSETQ. V shed 2 bases, J shed 2 bases, and the junction held 9 bases outside the gene matches. The whole variable domain, filled in from reference TRBV5-1 and TRBJ1-1, reads KAGVTQTPRYLIKTRGQQVTLSCSPISGHRSVSWYQQTPGQGLQFLFEYFSETQRNKGNFPGRFSGRQFSNSRSEMNVSTLELGDSALYLCASSLFAGTANTEAFFGQGTRLTVV.

This chain joins TRBV19 and TRBJ2-5; 14 nucleotides line up with TRBD2. This CDR3 is 16 amino acids long. V lost 3 bases to trimming and J lost 1 base; unmatched junction nucleotides: 1. Germline values: CDR1 LNHDA, CDR2 SQIVND (reference sequence). The CDR3 region has the DNA TGTGCCAGTAGTATGGGGACTAGCGGGAGCCAAGAGACCCAGTACTTC. This codes for CASSMGTSGSQETQYF.

V and J are TRBV11-2 and TRBJ2-1, with no clear D. This CDR3 is built from 14 residues. Germline values: CDR1 SGHAT, CDR2 FQNNGV. Trimming removed 1 base at V and 4 bases at J, with 8 bases between. The CDR3 reads CASSLAHSYNEQFF. The CDR3 nucleotides read TGTGCCAGCAGCTTAGCCCACTCATACAATGAGCAGTTCTTC.

The V and J genes are TRBV27 and TRBJ2-5, with TRBD2 matching 13 bases. Looked up from germline, CDR1 is MNHEY and CDR2 is SMNVEV (reference sequence). With V trimmed by 6 bases and J by 1 base, 2 bases remained unmatched. The CDR3 contains 15 residues. The CDR3 sequence: CASSGLAGAQETQYF. The CDR3, as DNA: TGTGCCAGCAGCGGACTAGCGGGGGCCCAAGAGACCCAGTACTTC.

The CDR3 region is CASSVFDRGNLDFRQPQHF. CDR3 nucleotides: TGTGCCAGTAGTGTTTTTGACAGGGGAAATCTCGACTTTCGGCAGCCCCAGCATTTT. The chain carries TRBV19 and TRBJ1-5; TRBD1 aligns across 8 bases. The CDR3 runs to 19 residues. Germline CDR1 reads LNHDA; CDR2 reads SQIVND (reference sequence). V gave up 5 bases and J gave up 7 bases; unmatched junction bases: 22.

The V gene is TRBV2, the J gene TRBJ2-2, with 9 nucleotides matching TRBD1. Per germline, CDR1 SNHLY and CDR2 FYNNEI. The CDR3 is made up of 15 amino acids. V shed 6 bases and J 3 bases; nucleotides not matched to a gene: 5. In DNA form, the CDR3 reads TGTGCCAGCAGCCTGGACAGGGGAGACACCGGGGAGCTGTTTTTT. This encodes CASSLDRGDTGELFF.

This chain links TRBV7-9 with TRBJ2-1; 14 bases map to TRBD2. Germline-derived CDR1 and CDR2 are SEHNR and FQNEAQ (reference sequence). There are 16 residues in the CDR3. The ends lost 5 bases at V and 5 bases at J; junction bases unmatched: 5. This CDR3 is CASSPGTSGGDNEQFF. The DNA for the CDR3 is TGTGCCAGCAGCCCCGGGACTAGCGGGGGCGACAATGAGCAGTTCTTC.

This sequence joins TRBV2 and TRBJ1-6; D gene uncertain. CDR1 and CDR2 from the germline V gene are SNHLY and FYNNEI. V dropped 5 bases and J dropped 4 bases, with 15 bases sitting between them. This CDR3 contains 16 residues. CDR3: CASSLDFSGYNSPLHF. The CDR3, as DNA: TGTGCCAGCAGTTTGGACTTTTCGGGGTATAATTCACCCCTCCACTTT.

The J gene is TRBJ2-7, the V gene TRBV28; 7 positions match TRBD1. This CDR3 region has 15 residues. Unmatched junction bases numbered 9, after V lost 5 bases and J lost 2 bases. From germline, CDR1 is MDHEN and CDR2 SYDVKM. The CDR3 reads CASSPTSGTAYEQYF. In nucleotides, the CDR3 is TGTGCCAGCAGTCCCACCTCCGGGACAGCCTACGAGCAGTACTTC.

The V call is TRBV5-1, the J call TRBJ1-6; no clear D. Germline-derived CDR1 and CDR2 are SGHRS and YFSETQ. With 7 bases removed from V and 10 bases from J, the gap between germline ends came to 21 bases. The CDR3 is made up of 15 amino acids. CDR3 protein: CASRDYEGLGSPLHF. DNA of the CDR3: TGCGCCAGCCGTGATTATGAGGGATTGGGATCACCCCTCCACTTT.

The CDR3 protein is CASGLSRDTTYEQYF. The CDR3 DNA follows: TGTGCCAGCGGACTTTCCCGGGACACGACCTACGAGCAGTACTTC. This chain uses TRBV5-4 with TRBJ2-7; tentatively, D is TRBD1 (6 bases). The germline gives CDR1 SGHNT, CDR2 YYREEE (reference sequence). The CDR3 covers 15 residues. V was trimmed by 7 bases and J by 2 bases, leaving 19 bases between them.

The chain links TRBV7-9 to TRBJ1-1, with 9 bases matching TRBD1. V gave up 1 base and J gave up 2 bases; unmatched junction bases: 8. The germline V gene encodes CDR1 SEHNR and CDR2 FQNEAQ (reference sequence). The CDR3 has 17 amino acids. DNA for the CDR3: TGTGCCAGCAGCTTAGGGACACCGGGACAGGGAAACACTGAAGCTTTCTTT. Protein: CASSLGTPGQGNTEAFF.

This chain joins TRBV2 and TRBJ1-1; 9 bases line up with TRBD1. This CDR3 contains 15 residues. Looked up from germline, CDR1 is SNHLY and CDR2 is FYNNEI. The ends lost 6 bases at V and 8 bases at J; junction bases unmatched: 13. The CDR3, as DNA: TGTGCCAGCAGGTCCCCCGGGACAGGGCGGACCGAAGCTTTCTTT. This gives the protein CASRSPGTGRTEAFF.

The chain links TRBV9 to TRBJ2-7; 11 bases are a match to TRBD2. Trimming removed 3 bases from V and 3 bases from J; junction bases left unmatched: 5. Germline V gene lookup returns CDR1 SGDLS and CDR2 YYNGEE. This CDR3 is 15 amino acids long. CDR3 sequence (DNA): TGTGCCAGCAGCGGGGCCGGGACTAGCGGCTACGAGCAGTACTTC. The encoded protein is CASSGAGTSGYEQYF.

This rearrangement joins TRBV19 to TRBJ2-3, with 9 bases fitting TRBD1. CDR3 length equals 14 residues. J lost 6 bases, V lost 9 bases, and 10 bases had no gene match. Per the germline V gene, CDR1 is LNHDA and CDR2 is SQIVND (reference sequence). The CDR3, as DNA: TGTGCCAGCTCAGACAGGGGGGACAGGGATACGCAGTATTTT. Protein: CASSDRGDRDTQYF.

This sequence joins TRBV14 and TRBJ2-1; 12 bases are a match to TRBD2. This CDR3 region has 18 residues. After removal of 4 bases from V and 3 bases from J, the junction contained 10 bases not matched to a gene. Germline V gives CDR1 SGHDN, CDR2 FVKESK. The CDR3 DNA is TGTGCCAGCAGCCCACGGACTAGCGGGACTGTAAGCTACAATGAGCAGTTCTTC. Amino acid sequence: CASSPRTSGTVSYNEQFF.

The V and J genes are TRBV7-2 and TRBJ1-4; D not certain. Deletions cut 5 bases from V and 1 base from J, with 14 bases between. This CDR3 is built from 16 residues. CDR1 is SGHTA and CDR2 is FQGNSA in the germline V gene. This CDR3 is CASSPQIRITNEKLFF. CDR3 nucleotides: TGTGCCAGCAGCCCCCAAATTAGAATAACTAATGAAAAACTGTTTTTT.

J is TRBJ2-7 and V is TRBV7-9, with TRBD1 identical over 9 bases. Germline loops: CDR1 SEHNR, CDR2 FQNEAQ (reference sequence). Losses at the gene ends were 5 bases for V and 6 bases for J; bases not matched to a gene: 11. This CDR3 comprises 15 residues. CDR3 bases: TGTGCCAGCAGCCCACTAGGGACAGGGAAAAGCGAGCAGTACTTC. Translated, it gives CASSPLGTGKSEQYF.

The J gene is TRBJ2-5, the V gene TRBV18; perhaps TRBD1 as D (5 bases). Trimming shortened V by 4 bases and J by 5 bases, and 20 bases separated the two germline ends. Germline CDR1 and CDR2: KGHSH and LQKENI. This CDR3 has 16 residues. In nucleotides, the CDR3 is TGTGCCAGCTCACGGAGTGTAGGGGCGGTAGGGGAGACCCAGTACTTC. It yields the protein CASSRSVGAVGETQYF. Using reference TRBV18 and TRBJ2-5 for the parts outside the CDR3, the full variable domain is NAGVMQNPRHLVRRRGQEARLRCSPMKGHSHVYWYRQLPEEGLKFMVYLQKENIIDESGMPKERFSAEFPKEGPSILRIQQVVRGDSAAYFCASSRSVGAVGETQYFGPGTRLLVL.

The chain's CDR3 is CASSLRQGRYEQYF. The CDR3 coding sequence is TGTGCCAGCAGTTTACGACAGGGGAGGTACGAGCAGTACTTC. This chain joins TRBV6-5 and TRBJ2-7, with 8 nucleotides matching TRBD1. Germline V gene sequence: CDR1 MNHEY, CDR2 SVGAGI. The CDR3 runs to 14 residues. The ends lost 4 bases at V and 4 bases at J; junction bases unmatched: 6.

V usage is TRBV5-1 and J usage is TRBJ2-5; 10 bases fit TRBD2. V lost 3 bases, J lost 2 bases, and 4 bases stayed unmatched. Germline CDR1 SGHRS, CDR2 YFSETQ. There are 15 residues in the CDR3. The CDR3 sequence is CASSSSGGSQETQYF. In nucleotides, the CDR3 is TGCGCCAGCAGCTCTAGCGGGGGCAGTCAAGAGACCCAGTACTTC.

As concerns this clone: One junction end does not reproduce the germline sequence, and a read error may be involved. The chain combines TRBV2 with TRBJ2-1; no definite D call. Germline V gene sequence: CDR1 SNHLY, CDR2 FYNNEI. CDR3 size: 12 residues. For the CDR3, the DNA is TGTGCCAGCAGTGTCTCCGACAATGAGCAGTTCTTC. This encodes CASSVSDNEQFF.